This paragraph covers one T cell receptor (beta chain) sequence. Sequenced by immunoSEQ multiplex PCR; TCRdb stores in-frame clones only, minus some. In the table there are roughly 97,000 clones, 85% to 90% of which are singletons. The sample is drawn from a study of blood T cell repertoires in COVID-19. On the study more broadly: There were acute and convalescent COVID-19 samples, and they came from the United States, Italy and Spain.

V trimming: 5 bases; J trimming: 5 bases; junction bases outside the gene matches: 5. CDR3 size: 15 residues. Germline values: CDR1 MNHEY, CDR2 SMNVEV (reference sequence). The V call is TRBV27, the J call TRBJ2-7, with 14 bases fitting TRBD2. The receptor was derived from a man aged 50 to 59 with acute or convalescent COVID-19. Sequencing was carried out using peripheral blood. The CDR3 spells CASSTGTSGRNEQYF. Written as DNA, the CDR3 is TGTGCCAGCAGTACCGGGACTAGCGGGAGAAACGAGCAGTACTTC.